The text below deals with one T cell receptor beta chain. These data originate in a study of cytomegalovirus exposure and HLA in healthy donors. The PCR ran on 60 Vbeta and 13 Jbeta primers. As originally analysed: The authors later counted approximately 80 million unique TCR beta chains, about 11 million of them shared. The repertoire was sequenced with immunoSEQ multiplex PCR; TCRdb's copy has only in-frame clones and lacks some. Clonal size and the V and J genes are those of that table, whereas D and trimming came from the DNA. The table shows around 100,000 clones, with roughly 80% occurring only once. The germline CDR1 and CDR2 sequences are SGHNT and YENEEA. The V segment lost 4 bases and the J segment 0 bases; nucleotides outside the gene matches: 3. This CDR3 is 15 amino acids long.

The TCR comes from a man in his fifties in good health and CMV-seropositive. The rearrangement joins TRBV11-3 to TRBJ2-1, with 7 bases aligning to TRBD2. The sample comprised PBMCs. CDR3 amino acids: CASSYVAGSYNEQFF. CDR3 sequence (DNA): TGTGCCAGCAGCTACGTAGCGGGCTCCTACAATGAGCAGTTCTTC.